The 15 T cell receptor beta chains reported below all come from one sample, sequenced in a study of T cell changes during pregnancy in multiple sclerosis. Data came from immunoSEQ multiplex PCR; TCRdb stores just in-frame clones and leaves some out. The table shows over 100,000 clones, with 80% to 95% occurring only once. The material sequenced was peripheral blood, taken in the third trimester of pregnancy. These receptors originate from a female donor with multiple sclerosis, enrolled in a pregnancy study.

The V call is TRBV6-1, the J call TRBJ1-2; 8 bases fit TRBD1. The CDR3 covers 15 residues. The ends lost 4 bases at V and 7 bases at J; junction bases unmatched: 11. In germline, CDR1 is MNHNS, CDR2 SASEGT. The DNA of the CDR3 is TGTGCCAGCAGTGGGGGGGCCGGGACAGGAAGTGGCTACACCTTC. Protein product: CASSGGAGTGSGYTF.

This sequence joins TRBV5-1 and TRBJ1-6, with a weak D call TRBD1 (5 bases). Germline-derived CDR1 and CDR2 are SGHRS and YFSETQ. This CDR3 has 13 residues. V was clipped by 2 bases and J by 9 bases, with 9 bases between them. DNA for the CDR3: TGCGCCAGCAGCTTACTCGGGGGTTCACCCCTCCACTTT. Amino acids: CASSLLGGSPLHF.

The chain combines TRBV7-8 with TRBJ2-1; D is possibly TRBD2 (6 bases). This CDR3 region has 16 residues. CDR1 and CDR2 (germline): SGHVS, FQNEAQ. Trimming stripped 1 base from V and 9 bases from J, with 19 bases between. The CDR3 loop is CASSLGDRWPSAEQFF. For the CDR3, the DNA is TGTGCCAGCAGCTTAGGGGACCGTTGGCCTAGCGCTGAGCAGTTCTTC.

The chain recombines TRBV19 with TRBJ2-7; TRBD2 matches at 9 bases. V gave up 4 bases and J gave up 3 bases; unmatched junction bases: 4. The CDR3 spans 14 residues. CDR1 and CDR2 from the germline V gene are LNHDA and SQIVND (reference sequence). CDR3 residues: CASSTNSGSYEQYF. CDR3 DNA: TGTGCCAGTAGTACAAATAGCGGGAGCTACGAGCAGTACTTC.

The chain carries TRBV7-9 and TRBJ1-2, with TRBD1 identical over 10 bases. This CDR3 region has 16 residues. Germline-derived CDR1 and CDR2 are SEHNR and FQNEAQ (reference sequence). V lost 5 bases to trimming and J lost 2 bases; unmatched junction nucleotides: 8. The DNA for the CDR3 is TGTGCCAGCAGCACAGCCCGGACAGGGGGAAACTATGGCTACACCTTC. Protein sequence: CASSTARTGGNYGYTF.

The chain carries TRBV6-5 and TRBJ1-5, with a tentative D call TRBD1 (5 bases). Trimming removed 4 bases from V and 4 bases from J, with 8 bases in between. There are 13 residues in the CDR3. Germline-derived CDR1 and CDR2 are MNHEY and SVGAGI. The CDR3 is CASSFNRNQPQHF. CDR3 nucleotides: TGTGCCAGCAGTTTCAACAGGAATCAGCCCCAGCATTTT.

Worth noting for this clone: The sample has other DNA sequences that encode this CDR3 too. The rearrangement uses TRBV5-1 and TRBJ2-1, with TRBD1 as a possible D gene (6 bases). Germline values: CDR1 SGHRS, CDR2 YFSETQ. This CDR3 is 15 amino acids long. Trimming took off 2 bases at V and 1 base at J, with 10 bases between the two ends. This CDR3 reads CASSLGQGSYNEQFF. The DNA for the CDR3 is TGCGCCAGCAGCTTAGGTCAGGGGTCCTACAATGAGCAGTTCTTC.

The J gene is TRBJ2-7, the V gene TRBV7-2, with D maybe TRBD1 (5 bases). Germline CDR1 reads SGHTA; CDR2 reads FQGNSA. The CDR3 extends over 15 amino acids. V lost 1 base and J lost 3, with 13 bases in between. This CDR3 is CASSLVGPRGYEQYF. CDR3 sequence (DNA): TGTGCCAGCAGCTTAGTAGGACCTAGGGGCTACGAGCAGTACTTC.

The rearrangement links TRBV6-1 to TRBJ1-2; D is perhaps TRBD1 (5 bases). The CDR3 is 16 amino acids. Trimming stripped 0 bases from V and 8 bases from J, with 19 bases between. CDR1 and CDR2 (germline): MNHNS, SASEGT. The CDR3 DNA follows: TGTGCCAGCAGTGAAGCTTACGATTGGGGCGTGGGCGGCTACACCTTC. Translating gives CASSEAYDWGVGGYTF.

The chain joins TRBV5-8 to TRBJ1-2; D is unresolved. This CDR3 has 13 amino acids. Trimming took off 7 bases at V and 4 bases at J, with 14 bases between the two ends. Germline V lookup: CDR1 SGHTS, CDR2 YDEGEE. Here the CDR3 reads CASGLLNSYGYTF. The CDR3 DNA follows: TGTGCCAGCGGACTTCTGAATAGCTATGGCTACACCTTC.

This sequence joins TRBV9 and TRBJ2-1; 9 bases are shared with TRBD2. The CDR3 runs to 19 residues. V trimming: 0 bases; J trimming: 4 bases; junction bases outside the gene matches: 14. CDR1 and CDR2 (germline): SGDLS, YYNGEE. The CDR3 sequence: CASSVAGLAGAPPYNEQFF. CDR3 coding DNA: TGTGCCAGCAGCGTAGCGGGATTAGCGGGAGCTCCCCCTTACAATGAGCAGTTCTTC.

The chain employs TRBV28 and TRBJ1-2, with a possible D match to TRBD1 (5 bases). Germline CDR1 reads MDHEN; CDR2 reads SYDVKM. The CDR3 consists of 12 residues. The V end lost 5 bases, the J end lost 8 bases, and 12 bases lay between the germline ends. The chain's CDR3 is CASSDLGQGYTF. Here the CDR3 DNA reads TGTGCCAGCAGTGACCTGGGGCAGGGCTACACCTTC.

V usage is TRBV7-8 and J usage is TRBJ2-2; 8 bases are a match to TRBD1. The trim removed 6 bases at V and 0 bases at J, leaving 3 bases unmatched. CDR3 length: 15 residues. CDR1 is SGHVS and CDR2 is FQNEAQ in the germline V gene. CDR3 bases: TGTGCCAGCAGTTGGACAGGGACGAACACCGGGGAGCTGTTTTTT. It yields the protein CASSWTGTNTGELFF.

The chain carries TRBV5-5 and TRBJ2-7; TRBD1 matches at 8 bases. The V gene's germline CDR1 is SGHKS and CDR2 YYEKEE (reference sequence). The CDR3 runs to 14 residues. Losses at the gene ends were 0 bases for V and 4 bases for J; bases not matched to a gene: 3. CDR3 protein: CASSLEDRVYEQYF. CDR3 in DNA: TGTGCCAGCAGCTTGGAGGACAGGGTGTACGAGCAGTACTTC. Based on the CDR3 plus reference TRBV5-5 and TRBJ2-7, the full variable domain is DAGVTQSPTHLIKTRGQQVTLRCSPISGHKSVSWYQQVLGQGPQFIFQYYEKEERGRGNFPDRFSARQFPNYSSELNVNALLLGDSALYLCASSLEDRVYEQYFGPGTRLTVT.

The chain employs TRBV5-4 and TRBJ2-3; maybe TRBD1 (5 bases). Germline CDR1 reads SGHNT; CDR2 reads YYREEE (reference sequence). Trimming took 4 bases from V and 2 from J, leaving 11 bases between them. The CDR3 is made up of 14 amino acids. CDR3 nucleotide sequence: TGTGCCAGCAGCCATACAGGCCCCACAGATACGCAGTATTTT. It translates to CASSHTGPTDTQYF.